The next 30 T cell receptor beta chains were all read from a single sample in a study of shared clonotypes between healthy human individuals. The protocol was immunoSEQ multiplex PCR, while the TCRdb copy is restricted to in-frame clones and leaves out a portion. The table lists some 2.3 million clones, 80% to 95% of them singletons, with around 0.4% in the top ten. Sequencing was performed on naive CD4+ T cells from PBMCs. The subset here: CD45RA+ positively selected. The origin of the receptors is a young man in good health. Some clones in this sample may be carry-over from other donors' samples.

The chain uses TRBV5-6 and TRBJ2-3, with D uncertain. Germline V gene sequence: CDR1 SGHDT, CDR2 YYEEEE. Trimming cost V 1 base and J 5 bases, with 11 bases left between them. This CDR3 comprises 14 residues. CDR3 residues: CASSLLSSRDTQYF. Here the CDR3 DNA reads TGTGCCAGCAGCTTGCTCTCATCCCGAGATACGCAGTATTTT. The full variable domain, completed using reference TRBV5-6 and TRBJ2-3, is DAGVTQSPTHLIKTRGQQVTLRCSPKSGHDTVSWYQQALGQGPQFIFQYYEEEERQRGNFPDRFSGHQFPNYSSELNVNALLLGDSALYLCASSLLSSRDTQYFGPGTRLTVL.

As to this clone: This same CDR3 is encoded by further DNA sequences in the sample. V gene TRBV2 combines with J gene TRBJ2-1; D is perhaps TRBD2 (6 bases). Trimming shortened V by 6 bases and J by 9 bases, and 12 bases separated the two germline ends. The V gene's germline CDR1 is SNHLY and CDR2 FYNNEI. The CDR3 has 12 residues. The CDR3 region has the DNA TGTGCCAGCAGCGAGGGACTTCGTGAGCAGTTCTTC. It specifies CASSEGLREQFF.

The chain recombines TRBV2 with TRBJ1-5; unclear D gene. The germline CDR1 and CDR2 sequences are SNHLY and FYNNEI. This CDR3 is 14 amino acids long. The V gene lost 5 bases and the J gene lost 5 bases, with 13 bases spanning the gap. The CDR3 nucleotides are TGTGCCAGCAGTTTAGAGGGCGGGGATCAGCCCCAGCATTTT. Translation gives CASSLEGGDQPQHF.

This chain uses TRBV5-4 with TRBJ2-5; TRBD1 aligns across 8 bases. The CDR3 contains 13 residues. Germline CDR1 reads SGHNT; CDR2 reads YYREEE (reference sequence). With 4 bases clipped from V and 4 bases from J, the junction kept 3 bases outside the gene matches. CDR3 in amino acids: CASSTTGVETQYF. For the CDR3, the DNA is TGTGCCAGCAGCACGACAGGGGTAGAGACCCAGTACTTC.

The chain carries TRBV5-4 and TRBJ1-2; no clear D. CDR3 length: 15 amino acids. The germline gives CDR1 SGHNT, CDR2 YYREEE (reference sequence). V was clipped by 0 bases and J by 2 bases, with 11 bases between them. The CDR3 region is CASSLVEGWNYGYTF. The CDR3 DNA reads as TGTGCCAGCAGCTTGGTTGAGGGCTGGAACTATGGCTACACCTTC.

The chain has TRBV28 and TRBJ1-1; 12 bases map to TRBD1. CDR3 length equals 16 residues. Germline CDR1 and CDR2: MDHEN and SYDVKM. V was clipped by 3 bases and J by 7 bases; unmatched bases: 9. CDR3 protein: CASSFGDRGHRIEAFF. The CDR3 DNA follows: TGTGCCAGCAGTTTCGGGGACAGGGGGCATAGGATTGAAGCTTTCTTT.

The rearrangement links TRBV4-1 to TRBJ2-7; D remains unclear. Looked up from germline, CDR1 is MGHRA and CDR2 is YSYEKL. V dropped 1 base and J dropped 4 bases, with 11 bases sitting between them. The CDR3 consists of 14 residues. In DNA form, the CDR3 reads TGCGCCAGCAGCCAAGGGACCGGGTGGTACGAGCAGTACTTC. It codes for CASSQGTGWYEQYF.

The chain has TRBV5-1 and TRBJ2-5; 8 bases match TRBD1. The CDR3 is 18 amino acids. The V gene end was trimmed by 1 base and the J gene end by 4 bases; junction bases not matched to a gene: 15. Germline CDR1 reads SGHRS; CDR2 reads YFSETQ. CDR3 sequence reads: CASSLMAGGTTEGETQYF. CDR3 in DNA: TGCGCCAGCAGCTTGATGGCAGGGGGCACCACGGAAGGAGAGACCCAGTACTTC.

This chain joins TRBV7-2 and TRBJ1-2; the D gene is possibly TRBD1 (6 bases). CDR1 and CDR2 (germline): SGHTA, FQGNSA. The CDR3 extends over 14 amino acids. Trimming removed 3 bases from V and 4 bases from J, with 12 bases in between. DNA of the CDR3: TGTGCCAGCAGCTTCCGGACAGAGACCTATGGCTACACCTTC. It encodes CASSFRTETYGYTF. Full variable domain (outside the CDR3, taken from reference TRBV7-2 and TRBJ1-2): GAGVSQSPSNKVTEKGKDVELRCDPISGHTALYWYRQSLGQGLEFLIYFQGNSAPDKSGLPSDRFSAERTGGSVSTLTIQRTQQEDSAVYLCASSFRTETYGYTFGSGTRLTVV.

The chain is built from TRBV11-2 and TRBJ1-6, with D maybe TRBD1 (6 bases). The germline V and J ends were trimmed by 2 bases and 6 bases, with 8 bases remaining between them. In germline, CDR1 is SGHAT, CDR2 FQNNGV. The CDR3 has 14 amino acids. In DNA form, the CDR3 reads TGTGCCAGCAGCTTAAGACAGGCTAATTCACCCCTCCACTTT. Amino acids: CASSLRQANSPLHF.

This chain links TRBV5-1 with TRBJ1-4; D perhaps matches TRBD1 (5 bases). This CDR3 has 14 residues. The V end lost 4 bases, the J end lost 8 bases, and 15 bases lay between the germline ends. Germline CDR1 SGHRS, CDR2 YFSETQ. Written as DNA, the CDR3 is TGCGCCAGCAGCCTAGGGGACTTAGGAGAAAAACTGTTTTTT. It encodes CASSLGDLGEKLFF.

This sequence joins TRBV7-2 and TRBJ2-3; 7 nucleotides align to TRBD2. The V and J ends lost 2 bases and 0 bases, in that order; junction bases with no gene match: 5. The germline V gene encodes CDR1 SGHTA and CDR2 FQGNSA. This CDR3 comprises 16 residues. In DNA form, the CDR3 reads TGTGCCAGCAGCTTAAGAGGGAGGGCTAGCACAGATACGCAGTATTTT. Translation gives CASSLRGRASTDTQYF.

The chain is built from TRBV7-2 and TRBJ1-1; 7 bases map to TRBD1. J was trimmed by 14 bases and V by 1 base; bases with no gene match: 4. The CDR3 length is 11 residues. Germline CDR1 SGHTA, CDR2 FQGNSA. The CDR3 bases are TGTGCCAGCAGCTTAGGGGGACAGTCGTTCTTT. Translated: CASSLGGQSFF.

The V and J genes are TRBV7-9 and TRBJ1-3; no firm D call. Germline V gene sequence: CDR1 SEHNR, CDR2 FQNEAQ (reference sequence). V was shortened by 4 bases and J by 4 bases, with 8 bases between the two germline ends. CDR3 length: 13 amino acids. CDR3 nucleotide sequence: TGTGCCAGCAGCTCCCTTCTAGGAAACACCATATATTTT. It translates to CASSSLLGNTIYF.

The chain joins TRBV7-2 to TRBJ2-7; TRBD2 matches at 14 bases. The V gene's germline CDR1 is SGHTA and CDR2 FQGNSA. V shed 3 bases, J shed 4 bases, and the junction held 8 bases outside the gene matches. The CDR3 contains 17 residues. This CDR3 is CASSFRLAGGRSYEQYF. The DNA of the CDR3 is TGTGCCAGCAGCTTTAGACTAGCGGGAGGGCGGTCTTACGAGCAGTACTTC.

The chain is built from TRBV2 and TRBJ2-5; no definite D call. V lost 4 bases and J lost 5, with 11 bases in between. Germline values: CDR1 SNHLY, CDR2 FYNNEI. The CDR3 totals 13 residues. Written as DNA, the CDR3 is TGTGCCAGCAGTGTGGATAGGGTCGAGACCCAGTACTTC. This encodes CASSVDRVETQYF.

The rearrangement joins TRBV5-1 to TRBJ2-5; TRBD1 might be the D (5 bases). Germline V CDR1 and CDR2: SGHRS, YFSETQ. Trimming removed 2 bases from V and 1 base from J, with 12 bases in between. This CDR3 contains 15 residues. As DNA, the CDR3 is TGCGCCAGCAGCTTACAGGTTGGGATCCAAGAGACCCAGTACTTC. Residues: CASSLQVGIQETQYF.

V is TRBV28 and J is TRBJ1-4; unclear D gene. V was shortened by 5 bases and J by 2 bases, with 12 bases between the two germline ends. Germline-derived CDR1 and CDR2 are MDHEN and SYDVKM. The CDR3 has 15 residues. CDR3 residues: CASSPSGSTNEKLFF. The CDR3 region has the DNA TGTGCCAGCAGTCCCTCCGGGTCCACTAATGAAAAACTGTTTTTT. Full variable domain (missing parts from reference TRBV28 and TRBJ1-4): DVKVTQSSRYLVKRTGEKVFLECVQDMDHENMFWYRQDPGLGLRLIYFSYDVKMKEKGDIPEGYSVSREKKERFSLILESASTNQTSMYLCASSPSGSTNEKLFFGSGTQLSVL.

Points on this clone: Because it lacks the conserved phenylalanine or tryptophan at the end, this CDR3 is likely a read error. No DNA is shown, since the ends of the CDR3 on it are uncertain; the CDR3 is the one TCRdb lists. This sequence joins TRBV21-1 and TRBJ1-4; the table's TRBD1 call for D was not verified on the DNA. TRBV21-1 is a pseudogene locus. Including both end residues, the CDR3 is 11 amino acids long. The CDR3 spells CASSKWGTGTL.

The chain has TRBV5-1 and TRBJ2-7; D gene unclear. The germline CDR1 and CDR2 sequences are SGHRS and YFSETQ. The CDR3 consists of 15 residues. Between the trimmed V and J ends, which lost 3 bases and 1 base, there was a span of 14 bases. Written as DNA, the CDR3 is TGCGCCAGCAGCTCTTCCCCAGGAACGTCCTACGAGCAGTACTTC. Its translation is CASSSSPGTSYEQYF.

This chain joins TRBV6-4 and TRBJ2-3, with 8 bases aligning to TRBD2. The V gene's germline CDR1 is MRHNA and CDR2 SNTAGT. The CDR3 spans 15 residues. Trimming at V came to 3 bases and at J to 3 bases, leaving 5 bases not matched to a gene. The CDR3 coding sequence is TGTGCCAGCAGTGATGCGGGGGGCGCGACAGATACGCAGTATTTT. It codes for CASSDAGGATDTQYF.

The chain joins TRBV5-1 to TRBJ1-1, with 8 bases that match TRBD1. J was trimmed by 4 bases and V by 0 bases; bases with no gene match: 5. Looked up from germline, CDR1 is SGHRS and CDR2 is YFSETQ. This CDR3 has 15 residues. CDR3 DNA: TGCGCCAGCAGCTTGGAGGGACAGGTACCCACTGAAGCTTTCTTT. It encodes CASSLEGQVPTEAFF.

V and J are TRBV10-1 and TRBJ2-1; D is perhaps TRBD2 (6 bases). Trimming left V 0 bases short and J 3 bases short, with 9 bases between. The CDR3 spans 15 residues. Germline values: CDR1 WNHNN, CDR2 SYGVQD (reference sequence). The DNA for the CDR3 is TGCGCCAGCAGTGAGTCTCTAGCGAGCTACAATGAGCAGTTCTTC. It translates to CASSESLASYNEQFF.

The V and J genes are TRBV30 and TRBJ2-7, with unresolved D. The CDR3 sequence is 11 residues long. Per germline, CDR1 GTSNPN and CDR2 SVGIG (reference sequence). The V and J ends lost 7 bases and 1 base respectively, with 8 bases between them. CDR3 coding DNA: TGTGCCTCCCAAATATCCTACGAGCAGTACTTC. Amino acids: CASQISYEQYF. The variable domain in full, completed from reference TRBV30 and TRBJ2-7, reads SQTIHQWPATLVQPVGSPLSLECTVEGTSNPNLYWYRQAAGRGLQLLFYSVGIGQISSEVPQNLSASRPQDRQFILSSKKLLLSDSGFYLCASQISYEQYFGPGTRLTVT.

The chain combines TRBV27 with TRBJ2-7, with TRBD1 matching over 8 bases. CDR3 length equals 14 residues. CDR1 and CDR2 (germline): MNHEY, SMNVEV (reference sequence). Trimming cost V 4 bases and J 7 bases; bases outside gene matches: 9. CDR3 sequence: CASSSEDRVGEQYF. CDR3 in DNA: TGTGCCAGCAGTTCCGAGGACAGGGTTGGGGAGCAGTACTTC.

CDR3 coding DNA: TGCGCCAGCAGCTTTAACACAGGGCTCACAGATACGCAGTATTTT. This gives the protein CASSFNTGLTDTQYF. This sequence joins TRBV5-1 and TRBJ2-3; D may be TRBD1 (6 bases). CDR1 SGHRS and CDR2 YFSETQ come from the germline V gene. The CDR3 is made up of 15 amino acids. Trimming cost V 2 bases and J 2 bases, with 12 bases left between them.

As regards this clone: Other DNA sequences in this specimen translate into the identical CDR3. This chain joins TRBV5-4 and TRBJ2-2; D call uncertain. V gave up 0 bases and J gave up 5 bases, with 5 bases separating them. Germline loops: CDR1 SGHNT, CDR2 YYREEE (reference sequence). The CDR3 length is 13 residues. CDR3 loop: CASSLGGTGELFF. For the CDR3, the DNA is TGTGCCAGCAGCTTGGGTGGTACCGGGGAGCTGTTTTTT. Combining the CDR3 with reference TRBV5-4 and TRBJ2-2 gives the whole variable domain ETGVTQSPTHLIKTRGQQVTLRCSSQSGHNTVSWYQQALGQGPQFIFQYYREEENGRGNFPPRFSGLQFPNYSSELNVNALELDDSALYLCASSLGGTGELFFGEGSRLTVL.

The chain has TRBV5-6 and TRBJ1-3; the match to TRBD1 covers 8 bases. Germline V lookup: CDR1 SGHDT, CDR2 YYEEEE. Losses at the gene ends were 7 bases for V and 0 bases for J; bases not matched to a gene: 9. The CDR3 is 16 amino acids. Here the CDR3 reads CASSRVGQGSGNTIYF. The DNA for the CDR3 is TGTGCCAGCTCGCGGGTTGGACAGGGCTCTGGAAACACCATATATTTT.

The J gene is TRBJ2-5, the V gene TRBV5-1; perhaps TRBD2 as D (5 bases). The CDR3 has 14 amino acids. Trimming removed 3 bases from V and 2 bases from J, with 11 bases in between. CDR1 is SGHRS, CDR2 YFSETQ, per germline. CDR3: CASSSRRGQETQYF. The CDR3 bases are TGCGCCAGCAGCTCCAGGAGAGGGCAAGAGACCCAGTACTTC.

This chain links TRBV6-1 with TRBJ2-7, with D perhaps matching TRBD2 (6 bases). There are 15 residues in the CDR3. The ends were cut back, 2 bases at V and 3 bases at J, with 14 bases in the middle. Germline V CDR1 and CDR2: MNHNS, SASEGT. The CDR3 sequence: CASSESFSGDYEQYF. In DNA form, the CDR3 reads TGTGCCAGCAGTGAATCGTTTTCGGGGGACTACGAGCAGTACTTC.